Given below is one T cell receptor beta chain in context. Its antigen is currently not known. Base-call qualities are not available, and no considerably larger clone is one nucleotide away. The data belong to a study of cytomegalovirus exposure and HLA in healthy donors (dated by TCRdb to 2016 to 2017). Background for the entire study: An earlier analysis of 550 to 700 of the donors reported about 290 Gb of sequence data and roughly 100 million unique TCR beta sequences from some 180 million T cells. Donor age, sex, ethnicity and CMV serostatus were collected together with the repertoire data. Every discovery cohort repertoire had been produced on one sequencing platform. Among some 410 genotyped donors of the cohort, an average of about 240,000 unique TCR beta nucleotide sequences were sequenced per donor, roughly 20% of them non-productive. In a later analysis, previously published TCR beta repertoires from 550 to 700 donors were re-analyzed and high-resolution HLA genotyping was added so that TCR occurrence patterns could be studied. In addition to the first cohort of 650 to 800 subjects, a separate validation cohort of approximately 120 different subjects was used. The study aimed to test whether signatures of past pathogen exposure could be identified by cataloging public T cell receptors. Using immunosequencing, the study profiled T cell repertoires from approximately 700 subjects and related those repertoires to cytomegalovirus serostatus. HLA typing covered class I and class II loci at four-digit resolution. Genome-wide SNP genotypes for about three fifths of the roughly 700 donors were used in a later genetic analysis, which treated that subset as a discovery cohort. The later analysis used no new phenotypic data to find candidate immune exposures, relying instead on TCR beta sequences and their occurrence across donors. Approximately 300 gigabases of sequencing data and 70 million to 95 million unique TCR sequences made up an early release that covered 500 to 700 HLA-typed donors. Roughly five DR-DQ haplotypes were handled as single units for association and clustering, since linkage in the cohort was strong. The number of donors typed differed by locus, with about 629-640 for A, B, C, DRB1 and DQB1, roughly 520 for DQA1, about 610 for DPA1, and some 440 for DPB1. To predict cytomegalovirus infection status, the study combined high-throughput TCR immunosequencing, statistical association of individual TCRs with disease status, and machine learning. To decide whether each TCR beta V gene segment behaved as functional or pseudogenic, an earlier analysis of some 540 of the donors relied on high-throughput TCR beta sequencing. Of the roughly 420 genotyped donors, approximately 80% were placed in the genetic ancestry cluster associated with self-reported Caucasian donors. What the study reported, not specific to this receptor: Because HLA typing was unavailable for some donors at each locus, only the typed subset was used in association tests. The earlier analysis of a few hundred of the donors excluded over 15 rarely observed V segments, including chromosome 9 orphons, because counts were too low. Compared with equally common non-associated chains, HLA-associated TCR beta chains in a later analysis were more clonally expanded and had lower generation probabilities. Specific HLA alleles were associated with 18,000 or so TCR beta sequences at a false discovery rate of 0.05 in a later analysis. A later genetic analysis associated a missense DCLRE1C variant with V-gene and J-gene trimming of TCR beta chains, and an independent cohort replicated the association. In the study, 150 to 200 TCR beta chains were listed as associated with cytomegalovirus. In an earlier analysis of a few hundred of the donors, most TCR beta V segments were observed in productive rearrangements about 87% or about 30% of the time, broadly matching IMGT annotations. The only immune exposure information available for the cohort was CMV serostatus. A further reported finding was that TCR beta sequences accurately predicted the HLA-A and HLA-B alleles for most subjects in the first cohort. In a later analysis, most CMV-associated TCR beta chains were found to appear HLA-restricted, with HLA associations seemingly driven largely by CMV exposure. In a later analysis, several top co-occurrence clusters were reported to appear linked to parvovirus B19, influenza, CMV and Epstein-Barr virus. In this cohort, only TCR beta chains were sequenced, and detectable features were limited by the absence of alpha or paired-chain data. In a later analysis, the rate of TCR association differed among HLA loci, with DRB1 alleles having the most associated TCRs and HLA-C alleles having the fewest. Roughly uniform sequencing depth across donors was assumed in presence/absence analyses, although this assumption may not hold. The 87-base-pair reads could not distinguish some IMGT-functional V segments, including TRBV6-2 and TRBV6-3, so those segments were excluded. In vitro tests confirmed that a few of the cytomegalovirus-associated TCR beta chains recognize cytomegalovirus antigens. Cytomegalovirus status was reported to be diagnosed by the classifier with high specificity and sensitivity in both the original and validation cohorts. Correlated functional status among segregating V segments might be attributable to linkage disequilibrium, but an unknown experimental factor could not be ruled out. According to the authors, the approach could potentially be generalized to other disease states and immunological phenotypes. Assigning TCR associations to individual alleles was difficult when HLA alleles, especially DR and DQ, strongly co-occurred. In a later genetic analysis, fewer N-insertions in productive TCRs were reported among donors in an Asian-associated ancestry cluster than the approximately 670-donor mean. Most TCR sequences were observed very rarely across donors, whereas some public TCRs were present in many individuals. The sequencing pipeline was judged likely to have produced a cluster of highly shared sequence variants as a technical artifact.

The library came from the immunoSEQ multiplex PCR assay. The multiplex PCR relied on a mix of 60 forward primers for TCR Vbeta segments and 13 reverse primers for TCR Jbeta segments. The CDR3 region of rearranged TCR beta genes was amplified from genomic DNA with a multiplex PCR assay. The Illumina HiSeq System was used to sequence the amplified TCR beta libraries as 87-base-pair reads. As for the original processing: A later analysis tallied 70 million to 100 million unique TCR beta chains across the approximately 670 repertoires, and about 12 million of those chains were shared by two or more donors. Raw reads were error-corrected and collapsed into unique sequences by a nearest-neighbor algorithm in which closely related sequences were merged to remove PCR and sequencing errors. V, D and J gene segments were assigned by aligning CDR3 sequences to IMGT reference sequences. For a sequence to be retained, a match of at least six nucleotides was required to both a V gene segment and a J gene segment. Rearrangements were classified as productive when the CDR3 lacked stop codons and remained in frame with V and J, and all other rearrangements were classified as non-productive. Following IMGT convention, CDR3 was defined as the stretch from the second conserved V-encoded cysteine up to the conserved J-encoded phenylalanine. Sequences without an unambiguous match to a single V gene segment were excluded from the earlier analysis of a few hundred of the donors. In an earlier analysis of 587 of the donors, V segments were called functional above 56.7% productive rearrangements and were called segregating when the between-donor standard deviation exceeded 5%. A statistical classification framework was developed to diagnose cytomegalovirus status using the catalog of TCR beta chain sequences. A later analysis assigned V and J genes by comparing TCR nucleotide sequences with IMGT/GENE-DB human TR gene sequences. In a later analysis, CDR3 sequences and most-parsimonious VDJ recombination scenarios were assigned using the TCRdist pipeline. A later analysis defined each TCR beta chain by its CDR3 amino acid sequence plus V-gene family, and excluded reads lacking a unique V-gene family. To address suspected cross-contamination and a sequencing artifact, a later analysis removed approximately 590 highly shared, low-generation-probability nucleotide sequences. A later analysis calculated a clonal expansion index for each public chain from normalized within-repertoire ranks of inferred template counts. Generation probabilities in a later analysis came from a VDJ recombination model fitted to out-of-frame rearrangements, and those results were checked against IGoR. In a later analysis, TCR-TCR, TCR-HLA and TCR-CMV co-occurrence was scored with hypergeometric tests, and a repertoire-size bias correction was applied to TCR pairs. In a later analysis, false discovery rates were estimated by permuting HLA or CMV assignments 20 times. In a later analysis, co-occurring TCRs were grouped using DBSCAN, with TCRdist sequence similarity added in when clustering inside HLA-allele-positive subsets. Repertoires with fewer than 30,000 or more than 120,000 public chains were left out of co-occurrence clustering, as were five repertoires with anomalous nucleotide sharing. Entries here come from immuneACCESS through TCRdb and include only in-frame sequences with V and J called. Some clones fail to appear in such tables; in the studies checked, an unresolved V gene covers under half of the shortfall, and the cause of the remainder is unknown. V, J and clone size derive from that table, while D and trimming were established from the DNA sequence. The sample table lists roughly 100,000 clones, over 75% of them with a count of one. The ten largest make up more than 3% of the sample.

The CDR3, cysteine through phenylalanine, is 15 amino acids long. The CDR3 DNA has 45 bases and is translated from base 1. CDR1 and CDR2, per the germline V gene, are MNHEY and SVGAGI. At the junction V is shortened by 0 bases and J by 2 bases; bases outside the gene matches: 4. The cohort comprised around 690 healthy bone marrow donors. At the time of sampling, every cohort member was nominally healthy, though immune exposures that went unrecorded were likely present. The donor tested CMV seropositive and was one of the 289 seropositive cohort members. A peripheral blood sample was collected from each donor, and TCR beta sequencing was performed on peripheral blood mononuclear cells. Genomic DNA was extracted from the blood cell samples with the Qiagen DNeasy Blood Extraction Kit.

This sequence uses TRBV6-5 and TRBJ2-7; the junction holds 7 bases that match TRBD1. The material sequenced was PBMCs. This TCR was sampled from a female donor in good health and CMV-seropositive. DNA sequence: TGTGCCAGCAGTTACTCCGCAGGGGGAACCTACGAGCAGTACTTC. It specifies CASSYSAGGTYEQYF.